This TCR beta chain was documented in a study of T cell responses to AZD1222 COVID-19 vaccine. The CDR3 runs 15 residues. CDR1 and CDR2 from the germline V gene are SGHRS and YFSETQ. After removal of 7 bases from V and 0 bases from J, the junction contained 10 bases not matched to a gene. Repertoires were generated with immunoSEQ multiplex PCR, while TCRdb's copy carries only in-frame clones and drops some. Among around 100,000 clones listed, approximately 88% were seen once. The sequence derives from an adult in good health. The input for sequencing was peripheral blood, taken on day 0 of AZD1222 vaccination. This chain links TRBV5-1 with TRBJ2-7, with 7 bases fitting TRBD2. For the CDR3, the DNA is TGCGCCAGCGCCCCAATGGCGGGAGTCTCCTACGAGCAGTACTTC. Residues: CASAPMAGVSYEQYF.